These 21 T cell receptor beta chains were all obtained from the same sample, sequenced in a study of Ad26.COV2.S vaccination and SARS-CoV-2 variants. Treatment defined: 15 to 20 received Ad26.COV2.S at low or high dose, single or two shots; 5 received placebo; per-sample allocation not given. Samples came from day 63 after the first vaccine or placebo injection. Method: immunoSEQ multiplex PCR; TCRdb's copy keeps in-frame clones and lacks some. The repertoire consists of around 340,000 clones, with roughly 91% occurring once and the leading ten covering approximately 5%. The specimen comprised peripheral blood, sampled in a trial of Ad26.COV2.S vaccine versus placebo. These receptors originate from a person between 18 and 59 years old who received the Ad26.COV2.S COVID-19 vaccine or a placebo.

V usage is TRBV7-9 and J usage is TRBJ2-1, with D unresolved. V was pared by 0 bases and J by 9 bases, with 12 bases between. Germline values: CDR1 SEHNR, CDR2 FQNEAQ (reference sequence). This CDR3 has 14 residues. The CDR3 DNA reads as TGTGCCAGCAGCTTAGCGGCTGTAGTGGTTGAGCAGTTCTTC. Its translation: CASSLAAVVVEQFF.

V usage is TRBV28 and J usage is TRBJ2-2, with TRBD2 identical over 9 bases. V shed 5 bases and J 3 bases; nucleotides not matched to a gene: 7. The CDR3 totals 16 residues. CDR1 is MDHEN, CDR2 SYDVKM, per germline. In nucleotides, the CDR3 is TGTGCCAGCAGTGTCGGACTAGCGTGGTACACCGGGGAGCTGTTTTTT. This gives the protein CASSVGLAWYTGELFF. The full variable domain, with the rest looked up from reference TRBV28 and TRBJ2-2, is DVKVTQSSRYLVKRTGEKVFLECVQDMDHENMFWYRQDPGLGLRLIYFSYDVKMKEKGDIPEGYSVSREKKERFSLILESASTNQTSMYLCASSVGLAWYTGELFFGEGSRLTVL.

V is TRBV5-4 and J is TRBJ1-1; 9 bases agree with TRBD1. CDR1 is SGHNT, CDR2 YYREEE, per germline (reference sequence). The CDR3 length is 14 residues. J was trimmed by 4 bases and V by 4 bases; bases with no gene match: 5. CDR3 sequence reads: CASSAGQGSTEAFF. The CDR3 DNA sequence: TGTGCCAGCAGCGCGGGACAGGGTAGCACTGAAGCTTTCTTT.

The chain employs TRBV7-9 and TRBJ2-7, with D perhaps TRBD1 (5 bases). The V end was cut by 5 bases, the J end by 4 bases, with 15 bases between. The germline V gene has CDR1 SEHNR and CDR2 FQNEAQ (reference sequence). This CDR3 comprises 14 residues. The CDR3 DNA reads as TGTGCCAGCAGCCTCGAGGCAGGGTATTACGAGCAGTACTTC. Its translation: CASSLEAGYYEQYF.

V usage is TRBV4-1 and J usage is TRBJ1-4, with 8 bases that match TRBD1. Germline V lookup: CDR1 MGHRA, CDR2 YSYEKL. CDR3 length: 15 residues. V shed 5 bases, J shed 5 bases, and the junction held 7 bases outside the gene matches. CDR3 amino acids: CASSFRTGKNEKLFF. CDR3 in DNA: TGCGCCAGCAGCTTCCGGACAGGGAAGAATGAAAAACTGTTTTTT.

The chain carries TRBV30 and TRBJ2-1, with 10 bases aligning to TRBD1. The CDR3 is 18 residues long. CDR1 GTSNPN and CDR2 SVGIG come from the germline V gene (reference sequence). With V trimmed by 0 bases and J by 5 bases, 13 bases remained unmatched. The CDR3 DNA reads as TGTGCCTGGAGTGTTAATCCCGGACAGGGGGAATGGGACAATGAGCAGTTCTTC. It codes for CAWSVNPGQGEWDNEQFF.

The V gene is TRBV7-9, the J gene TRBJ2-7; TRBD1 is a possible D gene (5 bases). The CDR3 spans 12 residues. Germline V gene data show CDR1 as SEHNR and CDR2 as FQNEAQ (reference sequence). V was pared by 6 bases and J by 6 bases, with 12 bases between. In DNA, the CDR3 is TGTGCCAGCAGGATTGACAGATTCGAGCAGTACTTC. Its protein product is CASRIDRFEQYF.

V gene TRBV7-8 combines with J gene TRBJ2-3, with a possible D match to TRBD1 (6 bases). Trimming left V 4 bases short and J 0 bases short, with 14 bases between. The germline gives CDR1 SGHVS, CDR2 FQNEAQ. The CDR3 spans 16 residues. CDR3: CASSSPRTASTDTQYF. The DNA for the CDR3 is TGTGCCAGCAGCTCCCCACGGACAGCTAGCACAGATACGCAGTATTTT.

The V call is TRBV28, the J call TRBJ1-1, with D unresolved. The CDR3 consists of 15 residues. Germline V gene sequence: CDR1 MDHEN, CDR2 SYDVKM. Trimming pared 3 bases from V and 1 base from J, leaving 12 bases between. The CDR3 bases are TGTGCCAGCAGTTTCCCGCAGGCAGGGAACACTGAAGCTTTCTTT. This translates into CASSFPQAGNTEAFF.

The V call is TRBV19, the J call TRBJ1-4; TRBD1 might be the D (5 bases). The germline V gene encodes CDR1 LNHDA and CDR2 SQIVND (reference sequence). V gave up 5 bases and J gave up 8 bases, with 21 bases separating them. The length of the CDR3 is 16 residues. The CDR3 is CASSPYLAGAGEKLFF. DNA of the CDR3: TGTGCCAGTAGTCCCTATCTTGCTGGGGCTGGGGAAAAACTGTTTTTT.

The chain joins TRBV4-3 to TRBJ2-2, with no clear D. CDR3 length: 13 amino acids. The V gene's germline CDR1 is LGHNA and CDR2 YSLEER. V was clipped by 1 base and J by 6 bases, with 6 bases between them. CDR3 bases: TGCGCCAGCAGCCAAGTGAGTCCCGGGGAGCTGTTTTTT. Protein sequence: CASSQVSPGELFF.

This clone was counted only a few times. The V and J genes are TRBV6-4 and TRBJ1-2; 7 bases are a match to TRBD1. Germline values: CDR1 MRHNA, CDR2 SNTAGT. J gave up 5 bases and V 0 bases, and 6 bases lay outside the gene matches. CDR3 length equals 15 residues. The CDR3 loop is CASSDSRDSPYGYTF. The CDR3 nucleotides read TGTGCCAGCAGTGACTCAAGGGACAGTCCTTATGGCTACACCTTC.

This rearrangement joins TRBV27 to TRBJ1-1; 8 nucleotides match TRBD1. The J segment lost 1 base and the V segment lost 4 bases, leaving 8 bases of the junction unmatched. Germline values: CDR1 MNHEY, CDR2 SMNVEV (reference sequence). The CDR3 has 16 amino acids. The DNA of the CDR3 is TGTGCCAGCAGTTCCAACCCCGGACAGGGGAACACTGAAGCTTTCTTT. This sequence encodes CASSSNPGQGNTEAFF.

In its sample, this clone was seen a few times. The gene calls are TRBV5-1 and TRBJ2-3, with 7 bases identical to TRBD1. The V gene end was trimmed by 2 bases and the J gene end by 5 bases; junction bases not matched to a gene: 5. CDR3 length: 14 residues. The germline V gene has CDR1 SGHRS and CDR2 YFSETQ. The CDR3: CASSFYRGRDTQYF. DNA of the CDR3: TGCGCCAGCAGCTTTTACAGGGGTAGAGATACGCAGTATTTT.

The chain couples TRBV3-1 (or the pseudogene TRBV3-2) to TRBJ1-6; D gene ambiguous. The germline CDR1 and CDR2 sequences are LGHDT and YNNKEL (reference sequence). CDR3 size: 15 residues. Deletions cut 1 base from V and 6 bases from J, with 10 bases between. The CDR3 protein is CASSQAPGTNSPLHF. CDR3 DNA: TGTGCCAGCAGCCAAGCCCCGGGTACTAATTCACCCCTCCACTTT.

The genes are TRBV10-2 and TRBJ2-1; 13 bases are shared with TRBD2. The CDR3 sequence is 15 residues long. Per the germline V gene, CDR1 is WSHSY and CDR2 is SAAADI. V was pared by 2 bases and J by 9 bases, with 4 bases of the junction left unmatched. For the CDR3, the DNA is TGCGCCAGCAGTGAGAGGACTAGCGGGAGTATTGAGCAGTTCTTC. It encodes CASSERTSGSIEQFF.

The table lists this clone with a count of one. The V gene is TRBV5-4, the J gene TRBJ2-5; D not certain. The length of the CDR3 is 14 residues. CDR1 and CDR2 from the germline V gene are SGHNT and YYREEE (reference sequence). The V end was cut by 3 bases, the J end by 1 base, with 10 bases between. The CDR3 region has the DNA TGTGCCAGCAGCTCCTGGACCCTCCAAGAGACCCAGTACTTC. Translation gives CASSSWTLQETQYF.

The chain joins TRBV5-1 to TRBJ2-1, with 9 bases matching TRBD1. Trimming cost V 5 bases and J 4 bases; bases outside gene matches: 4. The CDR3 spans 14 residues. Germline CDR1 and CDR2: SGHRS and YFSETQ. CDR3: CASRQGASYNEQFF. The CDR3, as DNA: TGCGCCAGCAGACAGGGGGCGAGTTACAATGAGCAGTTCTTC.

V and J are TRBV11-2 and TRBJ1-4; D gene uncertain. The CDR3 is made up of 14 amino acids. V was pared by 5 bases and J by 7 bases, with 14 bases between. Germline V gene sequence: CDR1 SGHAT, CDR2 FQNNGV. As DNA, the CDR3 is TGTGCCAGCAGCACCACGTCTTTGGGTGAAAAACTGTTTTTT. This gives the protein CASSTTSLGEKLFF.

The CDR3 nucleotides read TGTGCCAGCAGCTTTTCTAGCGGGGGGAACAATGAGCAGTTCTTC. This translates into CASSFSSGGNNEQFF. The chain recombines TRBV13 with TRBJ2-1; the match to TRBD2 covers 11 bases. This CDR3 is built from 15 residues. Germline V CDR1 and CDR2: PRHDT, FYEKMQ (reference sequence). The V and J ends lost 3 bases and 5 bases, in that order; junction bases with no gene match: 3.

This chain uses TRBV9 with TRBJ2-1, with D perhaps TRBD1 (6 bases). The CDR3 sequence is 15 residues long. The V end lost 4 bases, the J end lost 7 bases, and 18 bases lay between the germline ends. Per the germline V gene, CDR1 is SGDLS and CDR2 is YYNGEE. CDR3 amino acids: CASSPDRPRVNEQFF. CDR3 DNA: TGTGCCAGCAGCCCCGACAGGCCGAGGGTTAATGAGCAGTTCTTC.